A single sample is the source of the 4 T cell receptor beta chains below, sequenced in a study of regulatory T cells in long-lasting Graves disease. Construction of the TCR beta libraries employed iRepertoire HTBI primers in conjunction with Arm-PCR of CDR3 regions. TCRdb redid the calling of the multiplex PCR reads with MiXCR, one entry per CDR3 protein. The sample contains 500,000 to 800,000 distinct CDR3 sequences, 25% to 30% of which appear only once. Time point given: persistent/refractory GD, antithyroid drugs over 5 years with positive TRAb. There was RNA extracted from PBMCs, and the TCR library was made from it. This sample comprised peripheral blood mononuclear cells (PBMCs), obtained when the disease was refractory, from a patient treated with antithyroid drugs. The origin of the receptors is a female donor with Graves disease.

This clonotype occurred many times. V gene TRBV6-1 combines with J gene TRBJ2-5, with TRBD1 identical over 8 bases. The length of the CDR3 is 14 residues. Germline assignment: CDR1 MNHNS and CDR2 SASEGT. Trimming cost V 7 bases and J 6 bases; bases outside gene matches: 10. The CDR3 region is CASMVRGRAKTQYF. The CDR3 DNA reads TGTGCCAGCATGGTCAGGGGGCGCGCAAAGACCCAGTACTTC.

This clonotype was recorded at least ten times. This chain links TRBV2 with TRBJ1-1; TRBD1 might be the D (5 bases). Germline V gene data show CDR1 as SNHLY and CDR2 as FYNNEI. This CDR3 is 13 amino acids long. V dropped 6 bases and J dropped 6 bases, with 14 bases sitting between them. This CDR3 is CASRTVGTAEAFF. The CDR3 nucleotides read TGTGCCAGCAGAACCGTAGGGACGGCTGAAGCTTTCTTT.

This clonotype was found a few times. V usage is TRBV12-3 or TRBV12-4 and J usage is TRBJ1-2; the D is unclear. The ends were cut back, 3 bases at V and 2 bases at J, with 10 bases in the middle. This CDR3 has 14 residues. The CDR3 DNA reads as TGTGCCAGCAGTTTGGTTTCCGCAAACTATGGCTACACCTTC. It encodes CASSLVSANYGYTF.

Ten or more counts support this clonotype. V usage is TRBV29-1 and J usage is TRBJ1-1, with D unresolved. Deletions cut 0 bases from V and 1 base from J, with 6 bases between. Germline CDR1 is SQVTM and CDR2 is ANQGSEA. This CDR3 region has 13 residues. CDR3 in DNA: TGCAGCGTTGAAGATCGAGGGAACACTGAAGCTTTCTTT. Translation gives CSVEDRGNTEAFF.